The TCR beta chain described here comes from a study of T cell clonotyping in hematopoietic cell transplantation. General study results and limits: Pathologically expanded recipient clonotypes increased progressively from day 30 to day 180 as diversity fell.

Time point indicated: recipient sample about 28 days before transplant, after cytoreduction. Germline-derived CDR1 and CDR2 are MDHEN and SYDVKM. This CDR3 region has 13 residues. V lost 3 bases and J lost 1, with 7 bases in between. Measured with immunoSEQ multiplex PCR; TCRdb has only the in-frame clones, and not every one. In the table there are about 76,000 clones, 90% to 97% of which are singletons. On this clone itself: What it binds is unknown.

The receptor was derived from a woman aged 45 to 65 with acute myeloid leukemia. Some clones in this sample may be carry-over from other donors' samples. The chain is built from TRBV28 and TRBJ2-7; no clear D. The sequencing used peripheral blood mononuclear cells, collected before stem cell transplant. Here the CDR3 DNA reads TGTGCCAGCAGTTTGACGCAGTCCTACGAGCAGTACTTC. Protein sequence: CASSLTQSYEQYF.